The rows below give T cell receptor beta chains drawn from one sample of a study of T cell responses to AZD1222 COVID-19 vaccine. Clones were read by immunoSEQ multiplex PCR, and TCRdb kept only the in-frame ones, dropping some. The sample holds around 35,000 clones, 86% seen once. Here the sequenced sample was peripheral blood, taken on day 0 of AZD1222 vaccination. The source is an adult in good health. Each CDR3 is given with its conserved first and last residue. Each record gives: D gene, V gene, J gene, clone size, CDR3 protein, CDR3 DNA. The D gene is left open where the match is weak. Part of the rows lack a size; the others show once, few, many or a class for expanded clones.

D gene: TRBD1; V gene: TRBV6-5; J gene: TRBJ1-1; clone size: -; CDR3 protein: CASRGQGLVTEAFF; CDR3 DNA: TGTGCCAGCAGGGGACAGGGACTCGTTACTGAAGCTTTCTTT
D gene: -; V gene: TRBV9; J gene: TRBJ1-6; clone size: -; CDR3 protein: CASGPGHSPLHF; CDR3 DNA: TGTGCCAGCGGCCCAGGGCATTCACCCCTCCACTTT
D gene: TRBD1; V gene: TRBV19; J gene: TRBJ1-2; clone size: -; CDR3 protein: CASTRTGGYGYTF; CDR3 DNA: TGTGCCAGTACTCGGACAGGGGGATATGGCTACACCTTC
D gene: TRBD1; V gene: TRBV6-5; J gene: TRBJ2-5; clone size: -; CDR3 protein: CASSSWTGKETQYF; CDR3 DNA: TGTGCCAGCAGTTCATGGACAGGGAAAGAGACCCAGTACTTC
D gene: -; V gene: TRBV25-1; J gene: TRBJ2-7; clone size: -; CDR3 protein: CASSRQSSYEQYF; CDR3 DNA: TGTGCCAGCAGCCGACAGAGCTCCTACGAGCAGTACTTC
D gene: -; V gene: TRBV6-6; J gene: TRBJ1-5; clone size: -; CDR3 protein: CATGGGGLLSNQPQHF; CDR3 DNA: TGTGCCACCGGCGGGGGGGGGCTCCTCAGCAATCAGCCCCAGCATTTT
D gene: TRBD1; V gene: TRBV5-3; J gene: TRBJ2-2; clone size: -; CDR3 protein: CARSGQGNTGELFF; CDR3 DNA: TGTGCCAGATCGGGACAGGGGAACACCGGGGAGCTGTTTTTT
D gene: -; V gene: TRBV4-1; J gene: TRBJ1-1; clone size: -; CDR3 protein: CASSHTQAAGGAFF; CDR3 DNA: TGCGCCAGCAGCCATACTCAGGCGGCGGGGGGAGCTTTCTTT
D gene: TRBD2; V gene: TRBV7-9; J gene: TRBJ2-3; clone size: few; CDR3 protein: CASSLGGLLTDTQYF; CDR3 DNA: TGTGCCAGCAGCTTAGGGGGACTACTCACAGATACGCAGTATTTT
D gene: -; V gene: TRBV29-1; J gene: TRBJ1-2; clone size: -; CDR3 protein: CSVEGGGWYGYTF; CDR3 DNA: TGCAGCGTTGAAGGAGGGGGATGGTATGGCTACACCTTC
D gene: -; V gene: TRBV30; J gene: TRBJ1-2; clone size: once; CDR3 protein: CAWSAGVYGYTF; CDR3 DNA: TGTGCCTGGAGTGCAGGGGTTTATGGCTACACCTTC
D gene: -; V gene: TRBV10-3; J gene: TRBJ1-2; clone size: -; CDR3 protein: CAIRGAGYTF; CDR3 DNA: TGTGCCATCAGAGGGGCAGGCTACACCTTC
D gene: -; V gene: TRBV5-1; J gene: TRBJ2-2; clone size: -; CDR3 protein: CASSPLGTGELFF; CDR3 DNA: TGCGCCAGCAGCCCCCTGGGCACCGGGGAGCTGTTTTTT
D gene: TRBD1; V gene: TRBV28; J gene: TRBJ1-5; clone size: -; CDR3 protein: CASSLQGAYQPQHF; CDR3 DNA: TGTGCCAGCAGTTTGCAGGGGGCCTATCAGCCCCAGCATTTT
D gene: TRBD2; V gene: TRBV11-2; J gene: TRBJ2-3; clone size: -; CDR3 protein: CASSLEAGGPTTDTQYF; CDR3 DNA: TGTGCCAGCAGCTTAGAAGCGGGGGGCCCTACCACAGATACGCAGTATTTT
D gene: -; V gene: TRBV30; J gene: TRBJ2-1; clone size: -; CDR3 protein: CASQKASNNEQFF; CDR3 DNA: TGTGCCTCACAAAAGGCTAGTAACAATGAGCAGTTCTTC
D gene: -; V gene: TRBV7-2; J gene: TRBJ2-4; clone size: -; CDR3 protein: CASSRPGTGGKNIQYF; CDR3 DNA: TGTGCCAGCAGCAGACCCGGGACTGGGGGCAAAAACATTCAGTACTTC
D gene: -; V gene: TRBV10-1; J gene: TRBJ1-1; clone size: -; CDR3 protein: CASSENTAGDTEAFF; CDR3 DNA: TGCGCCAGCAGTGAAAATACGGCCGGGGACACTGAAGCTTTCTTT
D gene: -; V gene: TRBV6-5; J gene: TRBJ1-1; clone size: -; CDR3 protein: CASRFNTEAFF; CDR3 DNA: TGTGCCAGCAGATTTAACACTGAAGCTTTCTTT
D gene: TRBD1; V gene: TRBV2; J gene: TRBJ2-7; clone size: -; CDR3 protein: CASSETGGEYEQYF; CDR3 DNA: TGTGCCAGCAGTGAGACAGGGGGCGAGTACGAGCAGTACTTC
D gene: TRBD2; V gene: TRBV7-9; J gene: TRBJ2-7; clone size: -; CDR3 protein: CASSTSAGGTYEQYF; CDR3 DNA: TGTGCCAGCAGCACATCCGCGGGGGGAACCTACGAGCAGTACTTC
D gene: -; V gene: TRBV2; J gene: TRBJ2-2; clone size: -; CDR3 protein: CASRRTPNTGELFF; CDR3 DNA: TGTGCCAGCAGGCGGACTCCTAACACCGGGGAGCTGTTTTTT
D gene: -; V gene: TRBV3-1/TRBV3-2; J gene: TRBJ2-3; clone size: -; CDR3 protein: CASSHTGEGADTQYF; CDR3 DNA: TGTGCCAGCAGCCATACGGGGGAAGGTGCAGATACGCAGTATTTT
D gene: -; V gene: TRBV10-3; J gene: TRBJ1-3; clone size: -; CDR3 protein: CAISRTVSSGNTIYF; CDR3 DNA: TGTGCCATCAGCCGGACCGTCAGCTCTGGAAACACCATATATTTT
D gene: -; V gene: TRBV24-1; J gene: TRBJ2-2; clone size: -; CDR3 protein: CATSDLSGELFF; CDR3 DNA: TGTGCCACCAGTGATTTAAGCGGGGAGCTGTTTTTT
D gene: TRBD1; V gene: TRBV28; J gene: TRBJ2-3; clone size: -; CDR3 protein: CASSSPAGQGWNTQYF; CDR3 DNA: TGTGCCAGCAGTTCCCCTGCGGGACAGGGGTGGAATACGCAGTATTTT
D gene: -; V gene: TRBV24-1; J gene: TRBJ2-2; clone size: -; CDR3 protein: CATSDLLSRGAGELFF; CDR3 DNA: TGTGCCACCAGTGATTTGCTCTCCAGGGGCGCCGGGGAGCTGTTTTTT
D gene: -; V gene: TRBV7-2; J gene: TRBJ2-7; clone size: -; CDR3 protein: CASSLSAYEQYF; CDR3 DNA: TGTGCCAGCAGCCTTAGCGCCTACGAGCAGTACTTC
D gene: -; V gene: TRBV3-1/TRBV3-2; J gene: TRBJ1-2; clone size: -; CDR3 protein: CASSQAPSALLGYGYTF; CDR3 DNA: TGTGCCAGCAGCCAAGCCCCGAGCGCCCTCCTAGGGTATGGCTACACCTTC
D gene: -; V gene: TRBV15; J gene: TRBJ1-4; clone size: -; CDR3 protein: CATSRDFQKLFF; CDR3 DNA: TGTGCCACCAGCAGAGATTTTCAAAAACTGTTTTTT
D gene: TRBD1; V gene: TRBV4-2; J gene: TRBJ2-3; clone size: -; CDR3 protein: CASSQAPGQGYADTQYF; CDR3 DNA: TGTGCCAGCAGCCAGGCCCCGGGACAGGGATACGCAGATACGCAGTATTTT
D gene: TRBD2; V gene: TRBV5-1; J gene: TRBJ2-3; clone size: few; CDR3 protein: CASSLPTSGTDTQYF; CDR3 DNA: TGCGCCAGCAGCTTGCCGACTAGCGGAACAGATACGCAGTATTTT
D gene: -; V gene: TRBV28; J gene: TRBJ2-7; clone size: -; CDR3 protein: CASSTIFEQYF; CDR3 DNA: TGTGCCAGCAGTACCATTTTCGAGCAGTACTTC
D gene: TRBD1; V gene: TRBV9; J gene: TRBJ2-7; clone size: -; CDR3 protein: CASSPLGDRVPYEQYF; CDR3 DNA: TGTGCCAGCAGCCCTTTGGGGGACAGGGTTCCCTACGAGCAGTACTTC
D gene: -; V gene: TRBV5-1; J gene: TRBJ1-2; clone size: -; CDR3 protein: CASSLGRGIEGYTF; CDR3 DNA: TGCGCCAGCAGCTTGGGACGGGGGATCGAAGGCTACACCTTC
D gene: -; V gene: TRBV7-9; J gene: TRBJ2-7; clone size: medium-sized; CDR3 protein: CASSLAKPASGAAYEQYF; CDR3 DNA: TGTGCCAGCAGCTTAGCCAAACCCGCGTCGGGCGCAGCCTACGAGCAGTACTTC
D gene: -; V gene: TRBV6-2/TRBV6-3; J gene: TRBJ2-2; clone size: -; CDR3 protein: CASSYSQFTGELFF; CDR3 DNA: TGTGCCAGCAGTTACAGCCAGTTCACCGGGGAGCTGTTTTTT
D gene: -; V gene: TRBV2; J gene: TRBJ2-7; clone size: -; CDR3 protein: CASTLPGDEQYF; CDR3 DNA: TGTGCCAGCACCCTGCCCGGCGACGAGCAGTACTTC
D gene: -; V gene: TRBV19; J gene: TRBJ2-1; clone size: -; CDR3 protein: CASSILNGEQFF; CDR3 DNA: TGTGCCAGTAGTATCCTCAACGGTGAGCAGTTCTTC
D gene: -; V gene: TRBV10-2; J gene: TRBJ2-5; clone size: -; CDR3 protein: CASSDGSWTQYF; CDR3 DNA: TGCGCCAGCAGTGACGGCTCCTGGACCCAGTACTTC
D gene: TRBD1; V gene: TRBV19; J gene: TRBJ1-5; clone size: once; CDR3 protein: CASSMGTGLYSNQPQHF; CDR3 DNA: TGTGCCAGTAGTATGGGGACAGGGCTTTATAGCAATCAGCCCCAGCATTTT
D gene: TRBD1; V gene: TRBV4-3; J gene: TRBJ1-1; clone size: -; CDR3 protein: CASSHRQGMNTEAFF; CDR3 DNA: TGCGCCAGCAGCCACAGACAGGGTATGAACACTGAAGCTTTCTTT
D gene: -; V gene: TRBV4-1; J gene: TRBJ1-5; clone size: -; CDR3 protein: CASSQDPSGQPQHF; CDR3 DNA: TGCGCCAGCAGCCAAGATCCTTCGGGGCAGCCCCAGCATTTT
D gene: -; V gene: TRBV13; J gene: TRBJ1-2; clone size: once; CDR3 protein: CASSSGHPNYGYTF; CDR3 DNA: TGTGCCAGCAGCTCCGGTCACCCTAACTATGGCTACACCTTC
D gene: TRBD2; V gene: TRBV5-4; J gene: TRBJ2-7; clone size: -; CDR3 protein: CASTLAGTYEQYF; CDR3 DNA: TGTGCCAGCACGCTAGCGGGGACCTACGAGCAGTACTTC
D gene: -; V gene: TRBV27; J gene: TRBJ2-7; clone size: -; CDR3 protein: CASGVPLKGSYEQYF; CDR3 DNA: TGTGCCAGCGGGGTTCCATTGAAGGGTTCCTACGAGCAGTACTTC
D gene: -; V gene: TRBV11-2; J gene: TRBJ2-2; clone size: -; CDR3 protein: CASSLTGGTTGELFF; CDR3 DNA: TGTGCCAGCAGCCTGACCGGAGGGACCACCGGGGAGCTGTTTTTT
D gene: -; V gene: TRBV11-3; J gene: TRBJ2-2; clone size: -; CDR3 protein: CASSLVGGELFF; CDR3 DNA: TGTGCCAGCAGCTTAGTGGGCGGGGAGCTGTTTTTT
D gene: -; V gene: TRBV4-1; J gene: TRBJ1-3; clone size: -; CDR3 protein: CASSQDWQNTIYF; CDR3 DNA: TGCGCCAGCAGCCAAGATTGGCAAAACACCATATATTTT
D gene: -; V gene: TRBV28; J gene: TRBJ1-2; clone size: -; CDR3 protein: CASAGRPNYGYTF; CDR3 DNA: TGTGCCAGCGCGGGCCGGCCTAACTATGGCTACACCTTC
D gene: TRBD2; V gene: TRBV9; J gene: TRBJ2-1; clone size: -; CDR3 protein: CASSASGSIYNEQFF; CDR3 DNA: TGTGCCAGCAGCGCTAGCGGGAGTATTTACAATGAGCAGTTCTTC
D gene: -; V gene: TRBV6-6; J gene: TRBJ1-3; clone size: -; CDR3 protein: CASTYSGGYSGNTIYF; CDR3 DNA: TGTGCCAGCACCTATTCGGGGGGATACTCTGGAAACACCATATATTTT
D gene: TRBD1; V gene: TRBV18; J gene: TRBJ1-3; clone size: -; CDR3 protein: CASSPDSQGDTIYF; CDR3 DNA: TGTGCCAGCTCACCCGACAGCCAGGGGGACACCATATATTTT
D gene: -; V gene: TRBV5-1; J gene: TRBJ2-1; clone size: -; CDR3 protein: CASSNGTLYNEQFF; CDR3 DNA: TGCGCCAGCAGCAACGGGACACTATACAATGAGCAGTTCTTC